This T cell receptor beta chain came from a study of radiotherapy plus CTLA-4 blockade in lung cancer. About the study: Disease control was achieved by about 34% of patients, and objective responses by more than 15%.

Between the trimmed V and J ends, which lost 0 bases and 5 bases, there was a span of 12 bases. Germline CDR1 SGDLS, CDR2 YYNGEE. CDR3 length: 15 amino acids. Profiled with immunoSEQ multiplex PCR; TCRdb holds only in-frame clones, not every one. The repertoire has 90,000 to 130,000 clones, 81% of them found once; the top ten carry around 3%. The clonotype was recovered from a human donor with non-small cell lung cancer that progressed on radiotherapy plus ipilimumab. Some clones in this sample may be carry-over from other donors' samples. The sequencing here drew on peripheral blood, taken from a patient treated with radiotherapy plus ipilimumab. The V call is TRBV9, the J call TRBJ2-1; D is uncertain. The CDR3 sequence: CASSVEPLRNNEQFF. DNA for the CDR3: TGTGCCAGCAGCGTAGAGCCCTTACGAAACAATGAGCAGTTCTTC.